This T cell receptor beta chain was documented in a study of persistence of HIV-infected CD4 T cells. Study-wide findings and caveats: Compared with CD3/CD28-stimulated cells, CMV- and Gag-responding cells showed lower TCRbeta richness.

Sequencing used immunoSEQ version 4 in survey mode. Sequencing was performed with immunoSEQ multiplex PCR; in TCRdb, only in-frame clones are kept and a portion is missing. The sample lists under 60,000 clones; about 80% were seen once. Stimulation used 10 ug/mL lysate from CMV-infected fibroblasts. CD40L/CD69 double-negative CD45RO-high memory CD4+ T cells were collected. These HIV-1-infected adults initiated suppressive ART in chronic infection. CD8-depleted PBMCs were stimulated around 17 hours with anti-CD28/CD49d costimulation, CD40-blocking antibody and enfuvirtide. This clone was observed a handful of times. Its antigen is unidentified. Specimen: CD4+ T cells sorted from PBMCs after roughly 19-hour stimulation, collected from a patient who received antiretroviral therapy. The origin of this receptor is an adult man with HIV who was CMV-seropositive.

The CDR3, as DNA: TGTGCCAGCAGTTTGAATGGAGGTTTGGGTGGCTACACCTTC. Protein sequence: CASSLNGGLGGYTF. The chain links TRBV27 to TRBJ1-2; D is unclear. The CDR3 contains 14 residues. The V and J ends lost 3 bases and 7 bases respectively, with 15 bases between them. The germline CDR1 and CDR2 sequences are MNHEY and SMNVEV (reference sequence).